The 2 T cell receptor beta chains listed next were all sequenced from one sample in a study of blood T cell repertoires in COVID-19 (dated by TCRdb to the early 2020s). The library was produced with the immunoSEQ multiplex PCR assay. Held by TCRdb, this immuneACCESS table contains in-frame sequences only and omits some clones. Under half of the omission traces to an unresolved V gene where checked; the cause of the rest is unknown. The sample profile shows approximately 15,000 clones; around 90% of them were found once. The ten largest clonotypes hold 2% to 2.5% of the sample. The sequenced sample consisted of peripheral blood. The origin of the receptors is a woman in her 70s in a cohort sampled during active or convalescent COVID-19.

The rearrangement links TRBV7-9 to TRBJ1-4; 9 positions match TRBD1. CDR3 length: 14 residues. Trimming at V came to 5 bases and at J to 7 bases, leaving 5 bases not matched to a gene. Germline-derived CDR1 and CDR2 are SEHNR and FQNEAQ (reference sequence). CDR3 sequence: CASSTGTGLEKLFF. The CDR3, as DNA: TGTGCCAGCAGCACCGGGACAGGGCTTGAAAAACTGTTTTTT.

This sequence joins TRBV6-6 and TRBJ1-1, with a weak D call TRBD1 (5 bases). This CDR3 is 13 amino acids long. Trimming took off 6 bases at V and 4 bases at J, with 12 bases between the two ends. Germline assignment: CDR1 MNHNY and CDR2 SVGAGI (reference sequence). The DNA of the CDR3 is TGTGCCAGCAGCCAGACCAGGGTCACTGAAGCTTTCTTT. Its translation: CASSQTRVTEAFF.